The rows below give T cell receptor beta chains drawn from one sample of a study of CD8 T cells in Susac syndrome. Each CDR3 protein gets one entry after TCRdb re-called the immunoSEQ multiplex PCR reads with MiXCR. The data show more than 70,000 distinct CDR3 sequences, approximately 94% seen once. Sequenced sample: CD8+ T cells from PBMCs. The receptors were sampled from a human donor with Susac syndrome. Each CDR3 is given with its conserved first and last residue. A D gene is named only where the DNA matches it firmly. Size is omitted from some rows. Given values are once, few, many or a class for expanded clones.

V gene	D gene	clone size	J gene	CDR3 DNA	CDR3 protein
TRBV29-1	.	.	TRBJ2-5	TGCAGCGTTGAGGGGGCGTACCAAGAGACCCAGTACTTC	CSVEGAYQETQYF
TRBV14	.	.	TRBJ2-3	TGTGCCAGCAGCCCGCCTAGCCCTAGCACAGATACGCAGTATTTT	CASSPPSPSTDTQYF
TRBV5-1	TRBD1	.	TRBJ1-6	TGCGCCAGCACCTCCGACAGGGTAGATTCACCCCTCCACTTT	CASTSDRVDSPLHF
TRBV12-5	.	.	TRBJ2-1	TGTGCTAGTGGACCGTCGATCCGTGAGCAGTTCTTC	CASGPSIREQFF
TRBV30	.	.	TRBJ2-7	TGTGCCTGGAGTCCAGGTGGGGAGCAGTACTTC	CAWSPGGEQYF
TRBV15	TRBD2	.	TRBJ2-7	TGTGCCACCAGCACCGGTAGCGGGGCGGCCTCCGAGCAGTACTTC	CATSTGSGAASEQYF
TRBV9	TRBD2	.	TRBJ2-3	TGTGCCAACAGCGTAGCGAGCGGGGGTAGCACAGATACGCAGTATTTT	CANSVASGGSTDTQYF
TRBV3-1	.	.	TRBJ2-7	TGTGCCAGCAGCCAAGATGGGCCCAACCCCTACGAGCAGTACTTC	CASSQDGPNPYEQYF
TRBV12-3/TRBV12-4	.	.	TRBJ2-7	TGTGCCAGCAACCGGACAGCCTCCTACGAGCAGTACTTC	CASNRTASYEQYF
TRBV15	.	.	TRBJ1-4	TGTGCCACCAGCGGAGGACGAAAACTGTTTTTT	CATSGGRKLFF
TRBV20-1	.	.	TRBJ1-6	TGCAGTGCTAGACACCGGGACCCAGTAGAGGGGAACCTCCACTTT	CSARHRDPVEGNLHF
TRBV7-9	.	.	TRBJ1-1	TGTGCCAGCAGCTTAGTGGGCAGGGGCACTGAAGCTTTCTTT	CASSLVGRGTEAFF
TRBV28	TRBD1	.	TRBJ2-4	TGTGCCAGCAGTCCGGGGACAGGGCGGGCCAAAAACATTCAGTACTTC	CASSPGTGRAKNIQYF
TRBV20-1	.	.	TRBJ1-2	TGCAGTGCTAGCAGGGACGGCCTCTATGGCTACACCTTC	CSASRDGLYGYTF
TRBV12-3/TRBV12-4	TRBD1	.	TRBJ1-6	TGTGCCAGCAGTTTAGAGACAGGGCTTAATTCACCCCTCCACTTT	CASSLETGLNSPLHF
TRBV2	.	.	TRBJ1-5	TGTGCCAGTTCATGGAGAGGGAATAATCAGCCCCAGCATTTT	CASSWRGNNQPQHF
TRBV12-3/TRBV12-4	.	once	TRBJ2-7	TGTGCCAGCAGTTTCCGTCCTTCCGAGCAGTACTTC	CASSFRPSEQYF
TRBV6-2/TRBV6-3	TRBD1	.	TRBJ2-7	TGTGCCAGCAGTTACCCCCGGGGGACAGGGGATAACGAGCAGTACTTC	CASSYPRGTGDNEQYF
TRBV2	.	.	TRBJ2-3	TGTGCCAGCACCGGCGGGGGCACAGATACGCAGTATTTT	CASTGGGTDTQYF
TRBV11-2	.	.	TRBJ2-7	TGTGCCAGCAGCAACCGGGGCAGCGAGCAGTACTTC	CASSNRGSEQYF
TRBV12-3/TRBV12-4	.	once	TRBJ2-5	TGTGCCAGCAGTTTTGACCTTTGGGAGACCCAGTACTTC	CASSFDLWETQYF
TRBV6-6	.	.	TRBJ1-1	TGTGCCAGCAGCCCTCCGGACGGTTCTGAAGCTTTCTTT	CASSPPDGSEAFF
TRBV6-2/TRBV6-3	.	.	TRBJ1-1	TGTGCCAGCAGTTACTCGAAGGTAGCCACTGAAGCTTTCTTT	CASSYSKVATEAFF
TRBV4-1	.	.	TRBJ2-7	TGCGCCAGCAGCCAAGATGGTGAGCAGTACTTC	CASSQDGEQYF
TRBV15	.	once	TRBJ2-5	TGTGCCACCAGCAGAGATACCGCCCTTCTGGAGACCCAGTACTTC	CATSRDTALLETQYF
TRBV6-2/TRBV6-3	TRBD1	.	TRBJ2-7	TGTGCCAGCATGGGACAGGGAGTAATGGAGCAGTACTTC	CASMGQGVMEQYF
TRBV27	TRBD1	.	TRBJ2-7	TGTGCCAGCAGTTTCGGCCCAGGGGGCTACGAGCAGTACTTC	CASSFGPGGYEQYF
TRBV6-5	.	.	TRBJ2-3	TGTGCCAGCAGTTACGACGGGCATACGCAGTATTTT	CASSYDGHTQYF
TRBV6-5	TRBD2	.	TRBJ2-5	TGTGCCAGCAGTCCACTAGCGGACCTCCAAGAGACCCAGTACTTC	CASSPLADLQETQYF
TRBV11-2	TRBD1	.	TRBJ2-7	TGTGCCAGCAGCGTGGGACAGGTCTCCTACGAGCAGTACTTC	CASSVGQVSYEQYF
TRBV30	.	.	TRBJ2-1	TGTGCCTGGCTGCCGGAGGGGGCTAGCGGACTTAATGAGCAGTTCTTC	CAWLPEGASGLNEQFF
TRBV4-1	.	.	TRBJ2-1	TGCGCCAGCAGCCAATCCCAAGGGGGGAATGAGCAGTTCTTC	CASSQSQGGNEQFF
TRBV9	.	.	TRBJ2-5	TGTGCCAGCAGCGTGAGTCCTCTTCTGGACCAGTACTTC	CASSVSPLLDQYF
TRBV9	TRBD1	.	TRBJ2-3	TGTGCCAGCAGCCTAGGGGGCGGAGAAACATTCACAGATACGCAGTATTTT	CASSLGGGETFTDTQYF
TRBV30	TRBD1	.	TRBJ1-5	TGTGCCTGGAGTAAGCGACAGGGGGGCAATCAGCCCCAGCATTTT	CAWSKRQGGNQPQHF